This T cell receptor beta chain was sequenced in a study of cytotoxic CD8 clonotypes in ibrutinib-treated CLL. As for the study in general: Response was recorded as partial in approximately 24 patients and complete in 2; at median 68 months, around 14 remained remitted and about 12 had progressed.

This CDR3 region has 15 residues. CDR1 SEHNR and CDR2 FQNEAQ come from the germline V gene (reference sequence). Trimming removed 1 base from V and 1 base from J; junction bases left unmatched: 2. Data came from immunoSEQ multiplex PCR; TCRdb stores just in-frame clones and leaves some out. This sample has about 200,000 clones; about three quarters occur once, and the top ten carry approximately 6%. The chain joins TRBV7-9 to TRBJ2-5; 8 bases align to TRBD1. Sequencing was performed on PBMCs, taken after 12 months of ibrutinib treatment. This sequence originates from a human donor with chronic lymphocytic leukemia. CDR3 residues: CASSLGQGAQETQYF. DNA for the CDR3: TGTGCCAGCAGCTTAGGCCAGGGGGCCCAAGAGACCCAGTACTTC.